This TCR beta chain originates from a study of OX40 agonist ivuxolimab in advanced cancers. Whole-study context: Partial responses were achieved by three patients, one with hepatocellular carcinoma and two with cutaneous melanoma.

General study results and limits: Certain nonresponding patients likewise had low normalized T-cell clonal expansion. Antigens targeted by the expanded peripheral T cells were not determined.

Profiled with immunoSEQ multiplex PCR; TCRdb holds only in-frame clones, not every one. The profile covers about 90,000 clones, with approximately 90% appearing a single time and 0.33% taken by the ten largest. To note about this clone: Its antigen is unidentified.

Germline CDR1 reads MNHNY; CDR2 reads SVGAGI (reference sequence). The CDR3 runs to 14 residues. V was shortened by 7 bases and J by 1 base, with 12 bases between the two germline ends. The receptor's source is an adult with an advanced solid tumor such as melanoma, head and neck, liver or kidney cancer. V and J are TRBV6-6 and TRBJ2-3; no firm D call. The sample was CD4+ or CD8+ T cells sorted from blood, taken in a trial of the OX40 agonist ivuxolimab. The CDR3 region is CASTPSGRTDTQYF. The CDR3 DNA is TGTGCCAGCACTCCATCCGGCCGCACAGATACGCAGTATTTT.